The 21 T cell receptor beta chains below were found in one sample sequenced in a study of blood T cell repertoires in COVID-19 (dated by TCRdb to the early 2020s). Library preparation was by the immunoSEQ multiplex PCR assay. Not all clones reach the TCRdb copy of this immuneACCESS table, which keeps in-frame sequences only. Checked studies attribute under half of the gap to unresolved V genes and leave the rest unexplained. Recorded for this sample are 100,000 to 150,000 clones; about 79% of them occurred a single time. Together, the top ten hold about 40% of the sample. The sequencing input was peripheral blood. These receptors were collected from a man between 40 and 49 years old with active or convalescent COVID-19.

The rearrangement joins TRBV19 to TRBJ1-1, with D perhaps matching TRBD1 (5 bases). Per the germline V gene, CDR1 is LNHDA and CDR2 is SQIVND (reference sequence). The CDR3 has 14 amino acids. Trimming shortened V by 8 bases and J by 1 base, and 14 bases separated the two germline ends. This chain's CDR3 is CASSWGPGNTEAFF. CDR3 nucleotide sequence: TGTGCCAGTTCGTGGGGCCCAGGGAACACTGAAGCTTTCTTT. The complete variable domain, with remaining parts taken from reference TRBV19 and TRBJ1-1, reads DGGITQSPKYLFRKEGQNVTLSCEQNLNHDAMYWYRQDPGQGLRLIYYSQIVNDFQKGDIAEGYSVSREKKESFPLTVTSAQKNPTAFYLCASSWGPGNTEAFFGQGTRLTVV.

The chain joins TRBV12-3 or TRBV12-4 to TRBJ2-3; D is perhaps TRBD2 (5 bases). The CDR3 runs to 12 residues. V lost 8 bases to trimming and J lost 7 bases, with 13 bases between them. CDR3 bases: TGTGCCAGCGCACCGGACTCTTATACGCAGTATTTT. Amino acid sequence: CASAPDSYTQYF.

CDR3 in amino acids: CASSYPSGSSYNSPLHF. The CDR3 DNA is TGTGCCAGCAGTTACCCATCGGGGAGCTCCTATAATTCACCCCTCCACTTT. The chain links TRBV6-2 or TRBV6-3 to TRBJ1-6; D not certain. Germline V lookup: CDR1 MNHEY, CDR2 SVGEGT. CDR3 size: 17 residues. V lost 2 bases, J lost 0 bases, and 11 bases lay in between.

This chain uses TRBV3-1 (or the pseudogene TRBV3-2) with TRBJ2-5, with TRBD1 identical over 8 bases. CDR3 length: 15 amino acids. Germline CDR1 is LGHDT and CDR2 is YNNKEL (reference sequence). Trimming at V came to 6 bases and at J to 5 bases, leaving 11 bases not matched to a gene. Here the CDR3 reads CASSKISGGPETQYF. The CDR3 DNA reads as TGTGCCAGCAGTAAAATTTCAGGGGGCCCGGAGACCCAGTACTTC.

This clone was seen only once. V usage is TRBV30 and J usage is TRBJ1-2; 7 nucleotides align to TRBD1. This CDR3 comprises 13 residues. The trim removed 0 bases at V and 13 bases at J, leaving 11 bases unmatched. Germline V gene data show CDR1 as GTSNPN and CDR2 as SVGIG (reference sequence). The CDR3 is CAWSVLGQAVSTF. CDR3 sequence (DNA): TGTGCCTGGAGTGTTCTTGGACAGGCCGTATCCACCTTC.

The chain has TRBV19 and TRBJ1-1; TRBD1 matches at 7 bases. Trimming cost V 5 bases and J 5 bases; bases outside gene matches: 5. The CDR3 totals 13 residues. Germline-derived CDR1 and CDR2 are LNHDA and SQIVND (reference sequence). The CDR3 loop reads CASSVQGRTEAFF. The DNA for the CDR3 is TGTGCCAGTAGTGTACAGGGGAGGACTGAAGCTTTCTTT.

J is TRBJ1-2 and V is TRBV28; TRBD1 might be the D (5 bases). Between the trimmed V and J ends, which lost 1 base and 6 bases, there was a span of 15 bases. The CDR3 is made up of 15 amino acids. Germline V gene lookup returns CDR1 MDHEN and CDR2 SYDVKM. CDR3 region: CASSLSQGGGNGYTF. In DNA form, the CDR3 reads TGTGCCAGCAGTTTATCCCAGGGTGGTGGAAATGGCTACACCTTC.

The chain couples TRBV6-5 to TRBJ1-5; D remains ambiguous. This CDR3 has 15 amino acids. With 2 bases removed from V and 1 base from J, the gap between germline ends came to 9 bases. Germline V CDR1 and CDR2: MNHEY, SVGAGI. In nucleotides, the CDR3 is TGTGCCAGCAGTTACAGCGCGACGAGCAATCAGCCCCAGCATTTT. Translating gives CASSYSATSNQPQHF.

This clone was seen more than once but under ten times. The V gene is TRBV11-1, the J gene TRBJ2-7; D call uncertain. CDR3 size: 14 residues. V dropped 5 bases and J dropped 0 bases, with 11 bases sitting between them. From germline, CDR1 is SGHAT and CDR2 FQDESV (reference sequence). The DNA of the CDR3 is TGTGCCAGCAGCCCAGACATCTACTCCTACGAGCAGTACTTC. This gives the protein CASSPDIYSYEQYF.

The rearrangement uses TRBV27 and TRBJ1-5, with D uncertain. This CDR3 comprises 10 residues. CDR1 is MNHEY and CDR2 is SMNVEV in the germline V gene (reference sequence). V was clipped by 8 bases and J by 6 bases, with 5 bases between them. CDR3 amino acids: CASGIQPQHF. CDR3 DNA sequence: TGTGCCAGCGGCATTCAGCCCCAGCATTTT.

This clone came up a few times. This sequence joins TRBV24-1 and TRBJ2-7; D might be TRBD1 (6 bases). The V end lost 7 bases, the J end lost 2 bases, and 8 bases lay between the germline ends. The CDR3 contains 12 residues. Germline V gives CDR1 KGHDR, CDR2 SFDVKD. The CDR3 is CATSQGPYEQYF. The CDR3, as DNA: TGTGCCACCAGCCAGGGGCCCTACGAGCAGTACTTC.

J is TRBJ2-1 and V is TRBV12-3 or TRBV12-4; D uncertain. This CDR3 region has 13 residues. V was pared by 2 bases and J by 5 bases, with 7 bases between. CDR3 sequence reads: CASSLKRNNEQFF. For the CDR3, the DNA is TGTGCCAGCAGTTTAAAGAGGAACAATGAGCAGTTCTTC.

V usage is TRBV24-1 and J usage is TRBJ2-1; possibly TRBD2 for D (6 bases). The V end was cut by 5 bases, the J end by 3 bases, with 7 bases between. CDR3 length: 13 amino acids. CDR1 and CDR2 (germline): KGHDR, SFDVKD. CDR3 coding DNA: TGTGCCACCAGTGTGGGGGGCTACAATGAGCAGTTCTTC. Its translation is CATSVGGYNEQFF.

The V gene is TRBV5-6, the J gene TRBJ1-2, with TRBD1 matching 8 bases. This CDR3 has 15 residues. V was clipped by 1 base and J by 2 bases; unmatched bases: 4. Germline CDR1 is SGHDT and CDR2 is YYEEEE. The CDR3 loop reads CASSLQGADNYGYTF. CDR3 nucleotides: TGTGCCAGCAGCTTGCAGGGGGCGGACAACTATGGCTACACCTTC.

V gene TRBV2 combines with J gene TRBJ1-2, with a possible D match to TRBD1 (6 bases). CDR3 length equals 15 residues. V shed 3 bases and J shed 0 bases, with 11 bases lying between them. Germline CDR1 is SNHLY and CDR2 is FYNNEI. CDR3 protein: CASSEGHLANYGYTF. The CDR3 DNA follows: TGTGCCAGCAGTGAGGGACATCTAGCTAACTATGGCTACACCTTC. Full variable domain (outside the CDR3, taken from reference TRBV2 and TRBJ1-2): EPEVTQTPSHQVTQMGQEVILRCVPISNHLYFYWYRQILGQKVEFLVSFYNNEISEKSEIFDDQFSVERPDGSNFTLKIRSTKLEDSAMYFCASSEGHLANYGYTFGSGTRLTVV.

V is TRBV9 and J is TRBJ2-1; the D gene is possibly TRBD2 (5 bases). The V gene lost 3 bases and the J gene lost 1 base, with 11 bases spanning the gap. CDR1 SGDLS and CDR2 YYNGEE come from the germline V gene. The CDR3 loop spans 15 amino acids. CDR3 nucleotide sequence: TGTGCCAGCAGCGCCCTCGCGGGTTCCTACAATGAGCAGTTCTTC. It codes for CASSALAGSYNEQFF.

The V and J genes are TRBV9 and TRBJ2-5; TRBD2 might be the D (6 bases). Trimming left V 4 bases short and J 1 base short, with 14 bases between. The V gene's germline CDR1 is SGDLS and CDR2 YYNGEE. CDR3 length equals 15 residues. CDR3 sequence (DNA): TGTGCCAGCAGCAAAATTGGGGGGACCCAAGAGACCCAGTACTTC. Its translation: CASSKIGGTQETQYF. Filled out from reference TRBV9 and TRBJ2-5, the complete variable domain reads DSGVTQTPKHLITATGQRVTLRCSPRSGDLSVYWYQQSLDQGLQFLIQYYNGEERAKGNILERFSAQQFPDLHSELNLSSLELGDSALYFCASSKIGGTQETQYFGPGTRLLVL.

This CDR3 reads CASKGGLAGGPDEQFF. The CDR3 nucleotides read TGTGCCAGCAAGGGGGGACTAGCGGGAGGGCCAGATGAGCAGTTCTTC. The rearrangement links TRBV28 to TRBJ2-1; 16 nucleotides line up with TRBD2. Germline V gene sequence: CDR1 MDHEN, CDR2 SYDVKM. This CDR3 comprises 16 residues. V trimming: 7 bases; J trimming: 8 bases; junction bases outside the gene matches: 8.

The rearrangement links TRBV19 to TRBJ2-3; 7 bases are shared with TRBD2. The CDR3 has 12 residues. V gave up 7 bases and J gave up 7 bases; unmatched junction bases: 5. Germline V gene data show CDR1 as LNHDA and CDR2 as SQIVND (reference sequence). In nucleotides, the CDR3 is TGTGCCAGTACCGCGCGGGAGAATACGCAGTATTTT. This translates into CASTARENTQYF.

This chain uses TRBV7-2 with TRBJ1-2, with 9 bases aligning to TRBD1. With 1 base clipped from V and 4 bases from J, the junction kept 7 bases outside the gene matches. CDR3 length equals 16 residues. The germline CDR1 and CDR2 sequences are SGHTA and FQGNSA. The DNA for the CDR3 is TGTGCCAGCAGCTTAGAGGGGACAGGGACGGGCTATGGCTACACCTTC. Its protein product is CASSLEGTGTGYGYTF.

This CDR3 reads CASSGTGMSDTQYF. CDR3 DNA: TGTGCCAGCAGTGGGACAGGGATGTCGGATACGCAGTATTTT. The chain recombines TRBV28 with TRBJ2-3; 9 bases map to TRBD1. Germline CDR1 reads MDHEN; CDR2 reads SYDVKM. The CDR3 covers 14 residues. J gave up 6 bases and V 5 bases, and 6 bases lay outside the gene matches.